This T cell receptor (beta chain) stems from a study of OX40 agonist ivuxolimab in advanced cancers. For the study at large: In this trial design, patients received ivuxolimab intravenously at 0.01 to 10 mg/kg every 2 weeks. Partial responses were achieved by three patients: one hepatocellular carcinoma, two cutaneous melanoma. Study-wide results and limits: Clonal expansion among partial responders at 0.1-3.0 mg/kg ranked near the lowest.

CDR3 length: 15 amino acids. Germline V gene lookup returns CDR1 SGHVS and CDR2 FQNEAQ. J gave up 3 bases and V 3 bases, and 3 bases lay outside the gene matches. Of note for this clone: The antigen remains undetermined.

TCRdb's table, derived via immunoSEQ multiplex PCR, lists solely in-frame clones and lacks some. This sample has roughly 30,000 clones, with 88% found just once. The rearrangement links TRBV7-8 to TRBJ2-2; 8 positions match TRBD2. This clonotype was sampled from an adult with an advanced solid tumor such as melanoma, head and neck, liver or kidney cancer. The sample was CD4+ or CD8+ T cells sorted from blood, taken in a trial of the OX40 agonist ivuxolimab. CDR3 in amino acids: CASSFSGAYTGELFF. Written as DNA, the CDR3 is TGTGCCAGCAGCTTTAGCGGGGCGTACACCGGGGAGCTGTTTTTT.